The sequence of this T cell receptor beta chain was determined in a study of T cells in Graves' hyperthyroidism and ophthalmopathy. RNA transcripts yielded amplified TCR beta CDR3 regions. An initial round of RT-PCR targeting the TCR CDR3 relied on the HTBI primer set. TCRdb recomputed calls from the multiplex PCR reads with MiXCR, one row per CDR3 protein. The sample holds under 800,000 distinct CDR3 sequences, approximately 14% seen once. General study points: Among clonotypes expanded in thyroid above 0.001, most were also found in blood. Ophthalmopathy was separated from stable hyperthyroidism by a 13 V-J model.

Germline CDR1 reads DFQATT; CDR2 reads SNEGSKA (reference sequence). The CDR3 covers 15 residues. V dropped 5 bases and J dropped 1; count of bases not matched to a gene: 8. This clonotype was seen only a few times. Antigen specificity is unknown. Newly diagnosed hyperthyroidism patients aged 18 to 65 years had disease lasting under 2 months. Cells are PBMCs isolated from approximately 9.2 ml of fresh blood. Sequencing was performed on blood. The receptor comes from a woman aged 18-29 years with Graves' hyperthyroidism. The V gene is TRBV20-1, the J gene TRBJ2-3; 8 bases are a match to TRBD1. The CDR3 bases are TGCAGTGCTCTTTCTGAGGACAGGGGCACAGATACGCAGTATTTT. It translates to CSALSEDRGTDTQYF.